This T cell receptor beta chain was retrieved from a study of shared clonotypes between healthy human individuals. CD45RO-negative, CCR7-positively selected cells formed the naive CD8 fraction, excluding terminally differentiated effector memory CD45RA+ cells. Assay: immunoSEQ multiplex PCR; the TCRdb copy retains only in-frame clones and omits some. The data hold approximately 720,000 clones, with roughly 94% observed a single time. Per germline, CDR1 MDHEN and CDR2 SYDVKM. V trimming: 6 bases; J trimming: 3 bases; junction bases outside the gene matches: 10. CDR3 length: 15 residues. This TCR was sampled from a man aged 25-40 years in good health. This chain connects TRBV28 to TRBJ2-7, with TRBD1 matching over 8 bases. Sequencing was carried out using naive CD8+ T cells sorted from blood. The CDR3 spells CASRPSAGGFYEQYF. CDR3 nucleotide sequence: TGTGCCAGCAGACCCTCGGCAGGGGGCTTCTACGAGCAGTACTTC.